The sequence of this T cell receptor beta chain was determined in a study of cytomegalovirus exposure and HLA in healthy donors. On the study more broadly: Assignment to the Caucasian-associated ancestry cluster applied to approximately 80% of the roughly 420 genotyped donors.

A multiplex PCR was run with 60 Vbeta primers and 13 Jbeta primers. Data came from immunoSEQ multiplex PCR; TCRdb stores just in-frame clones and leaves some out. This sample has about 98,000 clones; over 65% occur once, and the top ten carry around 2%. Germline CDR1 and CDR2: MDHEN and SYDVKM. J gave up 1 base and V 8 bases, and 15 bases lay outside the gene matches. The CDR3 consists of 18 residues. The origin of this receptor is a male donor in good health and CMV-seronegative. The specimen was PBMCs. The chain is built from TRBV28 and TRBJ2-5, with 11 positions matching TRBD2. The DNA of the CDR3 is TGTGCCAGCGAGACCACTAGCGGGAGATCAGGGGCCCAAGAGACCCAGTACTTC. It specifies CASETTSGRSGAQETQYF.